This T cell receptor (beta chain) comes out of a study of Graves' ophthalmopathy and Graves' hyperthyroidism (dated by TCRdb to between 2017 and 2018). Looking at the study overall: Peripheral blood was collected at initial diagnosis, before any treatment. In total, 135 blood samples were TCR-sequenced: 43 ophthalmopathy, roughly 80 hyperthyroidism and roughly 17 hyperthyroidism-to-ophthalmopathy patients. In several hyperthyroidism patients, the T-cell repertoires found in thyroid tissue were compared with those found in blood. The study used signatures of the TCR beta repertoire to tell Graves' ophthalmopathy apart from Graves' hyperthyroidism and to predict which patients would progress to ophthalmopathy. The independent validation cohort included under 20 hyperthyroidism patients plus 17 patients who later progressed from hyperthyroidism to ophthalmopathy. To explore V-J signatures that separate ophthalmopathy from hyperthyroidism, a discovery set of approximately 100 patients was enrolled, consisting of about 45 with ophthalmopathy and about 60 with stable hyperthyroidism. Following sample collection, hyperthyroidism patients were given methimazole at a starting dose of 30 mg daily, and ophthalmopathy patients were given high-dose intravenous methylprednisolone.

The ophthalmopathy patients had moderately to severely active disease, with a Clinical Activity Score of 3 or higher, a NOSPECS grade of 4 or higher, and a disease duration of less than 3 months. Patients with other autoimmune diseases, uncontrolled infections, pregnancy or lactation were excluded from the study. Clinical symptoms, serum thyroxine, TRAb, thyroid ultrasound and orbital computed tomography formed the basis of the diagnosis. PBMCs were isolated from about 9.2 ml of fresh peripheral blood by Ficoll-Paque density gradient centrifugation. Total RNA was extracted using Trizol reagent, and RNA quality was checked on an Agilent 2100 Bioanalyzer. This clonotype showed up many times. There is no known antigen for this receptor. There are no base qualities to consult, and no much larger clone falls within one base. Here is what the overall study found, with its caveats: In validation, the model predicted ophthalmopathy progression with more than 55% sensitivity and roughly 72% specificity; 12 predicted patients were CT-confirmed with GO in a median of 6.5 months. Most expanded thyroid clonotypes with a frequency above 0.001 also appeared in blood, which suggests that blood repertoires may reflect the immune response in the thyroid. In cross-validation, the 13-signature model distinguished ophthalmopathy from stable hyperthyroidism with about 88% sensitivity and around 81% specificity, and in the test set the corresponding values were approximately 79% and 70%. Sample size was not statistically predetermined, and group allocation was not concealed from the investigators.

For repertoire sequencing, the TCR beta CDR3 regions were amplified from RNA transcripts. The first round was an RT-PCR using HTBI primers with the Qiagen OneStep RT-PCR kit, and this first round was followed by a second-round multiplex PCR, then size selection and purification. Libraries were sequenced on an Illumina HiSeq2000 using paired-end 100 bp reads. The published analysis was carried out like this. SOAPnuke was used to process the reads, throwing out any read that had adapters, had uncalled bases, had a mean Phred below 15, or lacked an exact constant-primer or identifier match. High-quality paired reads were merged with COPE v1.2.5. Clonotypes were defined as unique nucleotide sequences and were aligned to IMGT TRB V, D and J references using MiTCR v1.1. Only V-J combinations with frequency above 0.0001 were analysed, covering 99.2% of repertoires. For each V-J combination, a TCR clonal expansion and chaos score was defined as the ratio of F50 clonal expansion to chaos observed in the TCRdist matrix. Features were reduced by Welch's t-statistics and random forest to around 14 V-J combinations, which fed a naive Bayes classifier. The Morisita-Horn index was used to measure how similar the thyroid and blood repertoires were. TCRdb itself trimmed the public reads at Q25 with fastp, ran MiXCR and retained productive beta chains. Under each unique CDR3 protein, matching rows form one entry showing the most common genes and DNA. Clone size and V and J calls follow TCRdb, not the original study. This sample has 650,000 to 900,000 distinct CDR3 sequences in its table, and 40% of those were observed once. The ten largest account for 35% to 55% of the sample.

This TCR was recovered from an adult man with Graves' ophthalmopathy. The sequenced material came from peripheral blood.

In nucleotides, the sequence is TGCAGTGCTAGACACCCCAATGAAAAACTGTTTTTT. This codes for CSARHPNEKLFF. This chain joins TRBV20-1 to TRBJ1-4, with the D segment identity uncertain. The CDR3, from cysteine to phenylalanine, totals 12 residues. Of the read, only the CDR3 DNA is kept; its 36 bases are in frame from base 1. V lost 2 bases and J lost 5 bases; the stretch between them is 6 bases long. Looking up the germline V gene (reference sequence) yields CDR1 DFQATT and CDR2 SNEGSKA.